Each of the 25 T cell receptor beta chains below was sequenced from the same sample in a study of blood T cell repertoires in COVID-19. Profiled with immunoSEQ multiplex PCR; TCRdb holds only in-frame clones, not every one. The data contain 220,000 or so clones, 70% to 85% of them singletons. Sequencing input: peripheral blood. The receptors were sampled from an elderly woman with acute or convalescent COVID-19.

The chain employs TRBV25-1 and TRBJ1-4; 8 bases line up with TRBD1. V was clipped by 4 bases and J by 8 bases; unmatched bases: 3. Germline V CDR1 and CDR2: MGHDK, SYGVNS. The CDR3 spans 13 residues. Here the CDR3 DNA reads TGTGCCAGCAGTGGACAGGGGACGGAAAAACTGTTTTTT. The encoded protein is CASSGQGTEKLFF.

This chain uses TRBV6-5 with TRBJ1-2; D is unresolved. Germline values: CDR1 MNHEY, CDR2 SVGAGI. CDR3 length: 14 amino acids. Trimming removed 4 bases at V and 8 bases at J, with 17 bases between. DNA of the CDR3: TGTGCCAGCAGTTTAGACTCCTCCTTTCGGGGCTACACCTTC. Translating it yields CASSLDSSFRGYTF.

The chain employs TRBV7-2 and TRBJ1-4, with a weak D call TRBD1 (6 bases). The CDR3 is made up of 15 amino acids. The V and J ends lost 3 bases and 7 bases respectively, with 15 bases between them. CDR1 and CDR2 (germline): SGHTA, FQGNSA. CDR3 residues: CASSFFSGDIEKLFF. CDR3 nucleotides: TGTGCCAGCAGCTTCTTTTCCGGGGACATTGAAAAACTGTTTTTT.

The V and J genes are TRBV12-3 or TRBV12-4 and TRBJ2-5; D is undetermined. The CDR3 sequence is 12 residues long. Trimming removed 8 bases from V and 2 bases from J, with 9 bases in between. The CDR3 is CASGRHQETQYF. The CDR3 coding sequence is TGTGCCAGCGGGCGACATCAAGAGACCCAGTACTTC.

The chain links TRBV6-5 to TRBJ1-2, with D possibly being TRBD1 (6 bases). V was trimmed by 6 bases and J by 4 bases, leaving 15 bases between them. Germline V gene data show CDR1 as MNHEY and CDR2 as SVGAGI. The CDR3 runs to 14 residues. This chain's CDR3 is CASRGAARSYGYTF. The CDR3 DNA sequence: TGTGCCAGCAGGGGGGCCGCGCGGAGCTATGGCTACACCTTC.

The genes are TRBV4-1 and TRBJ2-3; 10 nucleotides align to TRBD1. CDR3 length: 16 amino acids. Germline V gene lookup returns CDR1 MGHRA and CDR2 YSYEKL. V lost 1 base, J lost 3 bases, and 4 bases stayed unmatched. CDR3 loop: CASSQGRTGGTDTQYF. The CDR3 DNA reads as TGCGCCAGCAGCCAAGGACGGACAGGGGGAACAGATACGCAGTATTTT.

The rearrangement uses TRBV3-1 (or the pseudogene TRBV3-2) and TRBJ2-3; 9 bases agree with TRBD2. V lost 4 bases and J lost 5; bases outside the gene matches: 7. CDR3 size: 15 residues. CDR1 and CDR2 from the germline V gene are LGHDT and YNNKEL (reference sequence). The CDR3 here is CASSLSGGRGDTQYF. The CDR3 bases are TGTGCCAGCAGCCTTAGCGGGGGCCGGGGAGATACGCAGTATTTT.

CDR3 sequence (DNA): TGTGCCAGCAGTGAATATAGGGGGGGGTACACTGAAGCTTTCTTT. It codes for CASSEYRGGYTEAFF. The genes are TRBV25-1 and TRBJ1-1, with a weak D call TRBD1 (6 bases). This CDR3 is built from 15 residues. Germline V gives CDR1 MGHDK, CDR2 SYGVNS. V lost 0 bases and J lost 3, with 11 bases in between.

In DNA, the CDR3 is TGTGCCAGCAGCGCTAGCGGGGGCCCCTACAATGAGCAGTTCTTC. It specifies CASSASGGPYNEQFF. V usage is TRBV9 and J usage is TRBJ2-1; 10 bases map to TRBD2. The J segment lost 2 bases and the V segment lost 3 bases, leaving 2 bases of the junction unmatched. This CDR3 is built from 15 residues. CDR1 is SGDLS, CDR2 YYNGEE, per germline. Variable domain in full (rest from reference TRBV9 and TRBJ2-1): DSGVTQTPKHLITATGQRVTLRCSPRSGDLSVYWYQQSLDQGLQFLIQYYNGEERAKGNILERFSAQQFPDLHSELNLSSLELGDSALYFCASSASGGPYNEQFFGPGTRLTVL.

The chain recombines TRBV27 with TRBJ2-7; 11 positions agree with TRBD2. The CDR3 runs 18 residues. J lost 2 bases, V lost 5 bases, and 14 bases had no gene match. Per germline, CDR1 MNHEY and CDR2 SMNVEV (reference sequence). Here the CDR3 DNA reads TGTGCCAGCAGTGGATTACAGATCGGGACTAGCGGACCCTACGAGCAGTACTTC. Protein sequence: CASSGLQIGTSGPYEQYF.

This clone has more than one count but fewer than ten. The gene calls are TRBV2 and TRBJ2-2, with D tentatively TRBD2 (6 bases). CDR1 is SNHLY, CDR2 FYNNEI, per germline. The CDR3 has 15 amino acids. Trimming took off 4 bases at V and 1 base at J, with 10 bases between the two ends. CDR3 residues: CASSVFSGNTGELFF. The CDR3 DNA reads TGTGCCAGCAGTGTTTTTAGCGGGAACACCGGGGAGCTGTTTTTT. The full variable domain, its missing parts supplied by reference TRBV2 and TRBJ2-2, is EPEVTQTPSHQVTQMGQEVILRCVPISNHLYFYWYRQILGQKVEFLVSFYNNEISEKSEIFDDQFSVERPDGSNFTLKIRSTKLEDSAMYFCASSVFSGNTGELFFGEGSRLTVL.

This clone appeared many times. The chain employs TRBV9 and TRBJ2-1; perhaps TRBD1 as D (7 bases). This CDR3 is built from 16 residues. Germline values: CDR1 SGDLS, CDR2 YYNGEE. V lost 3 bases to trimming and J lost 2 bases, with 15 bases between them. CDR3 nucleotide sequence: TGTGCCAGCAGCGGACCCTCAGGGGGGACCTACAATGAGCAGTTCTTC. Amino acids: CASSGPSGGTYNEQFF.

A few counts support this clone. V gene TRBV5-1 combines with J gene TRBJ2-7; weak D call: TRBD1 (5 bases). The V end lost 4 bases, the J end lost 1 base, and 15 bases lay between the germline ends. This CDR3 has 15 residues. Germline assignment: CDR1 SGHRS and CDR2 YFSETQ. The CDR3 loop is CASSNRGGGSYEQYF. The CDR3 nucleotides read TGCGCCAGCAGCAATAGGGGTGGCGGATCCTACGAGCAGTACTTC. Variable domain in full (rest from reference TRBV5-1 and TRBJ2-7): KAGVTQTPRYLIKTRGQQVTLSCSPISGHRSVSWYQQTPGQGLQFLFEYFSETQRNKGNFPGRFSGRQFSNSRSEMNVSTLELGDSALYLCASSNRGGGSYEQYFGPGTRLTVT.

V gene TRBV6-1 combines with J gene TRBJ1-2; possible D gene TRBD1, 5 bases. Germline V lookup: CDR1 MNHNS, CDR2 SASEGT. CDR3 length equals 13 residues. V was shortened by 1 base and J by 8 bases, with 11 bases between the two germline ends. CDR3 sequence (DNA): TGTGCCAGCAGTGAAGGGGGGACTTACGGCTACACCTTC. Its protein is CASSEGGTYGYTF.

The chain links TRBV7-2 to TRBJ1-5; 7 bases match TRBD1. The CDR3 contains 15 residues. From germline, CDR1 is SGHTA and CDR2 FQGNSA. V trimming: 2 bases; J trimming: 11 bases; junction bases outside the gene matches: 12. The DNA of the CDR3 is TGTGCCAGCAGCTTAAGCGGCCCACAACAGGGGACCCAGCATTTT. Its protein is CASSLSGPQQGTQHF.

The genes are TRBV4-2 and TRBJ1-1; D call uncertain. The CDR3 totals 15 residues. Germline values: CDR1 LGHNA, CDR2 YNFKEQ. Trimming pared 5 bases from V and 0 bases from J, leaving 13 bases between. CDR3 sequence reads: CASSETPHLNTEAFF. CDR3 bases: TGTGCCAGCAGCGAAACCCCACACCTGAACACTGAAGCTTTCTTT.

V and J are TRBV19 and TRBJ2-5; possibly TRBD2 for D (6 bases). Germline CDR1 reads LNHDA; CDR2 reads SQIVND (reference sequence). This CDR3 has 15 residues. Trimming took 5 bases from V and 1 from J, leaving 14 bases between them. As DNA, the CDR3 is TGTGCCAGTAGTCCCGGGGACTTCTCCCAAGAGACCCAGTACTTC. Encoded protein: CASSPGDFSQETQYF.

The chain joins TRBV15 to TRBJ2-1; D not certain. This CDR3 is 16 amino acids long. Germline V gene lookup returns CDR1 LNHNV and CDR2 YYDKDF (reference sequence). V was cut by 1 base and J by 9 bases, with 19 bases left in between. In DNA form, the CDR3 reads TGTGCCACCAGCAGAGCCCCCCCCGTGGCCGGCGGTGAGCAGTTCTTC. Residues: CATSRAPPVAGGEQFF.

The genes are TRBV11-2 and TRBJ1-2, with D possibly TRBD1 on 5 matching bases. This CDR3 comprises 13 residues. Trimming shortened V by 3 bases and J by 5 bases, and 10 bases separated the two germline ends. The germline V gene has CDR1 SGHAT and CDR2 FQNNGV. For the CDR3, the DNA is TGTGCCAGCAGCTTGGGGCCGAGGTATGGCTACACCTTC. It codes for CASSLGPRYGYTF.

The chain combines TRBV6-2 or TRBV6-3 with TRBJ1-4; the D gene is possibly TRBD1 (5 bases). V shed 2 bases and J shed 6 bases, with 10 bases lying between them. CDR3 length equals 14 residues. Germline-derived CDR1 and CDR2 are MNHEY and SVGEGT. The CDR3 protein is CASSYRGGYEKLFF. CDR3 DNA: TGTGCCAGCAGTTACCGCGGGGGGTATGAAAAACTGTTTTTT.

The CDR3 bases are TGCAGCGTTGTACTGCTCACAGCTCCGACAGATACGCAGTATTTT. Translated, it gives CSVVLLTAPTDTQYF. The gene calls are TRBV29-1 and TRBJ2-3; D gene ambiguous. V was clipped by 4 bases and J by 3 bases, with 17 bases between them. The CDR3 totals 15 residues. CDR1 is SQVTM and CDR2 is ANQGSEA in the germline V gene.

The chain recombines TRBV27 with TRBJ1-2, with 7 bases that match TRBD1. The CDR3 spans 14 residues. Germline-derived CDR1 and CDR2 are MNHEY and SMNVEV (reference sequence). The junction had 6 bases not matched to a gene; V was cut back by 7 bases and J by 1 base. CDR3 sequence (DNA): TGTGCCAGCATGAACGCAGGGGGTAACTATGGCTACACCTTC. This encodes CASMNAGGNYGYTF.

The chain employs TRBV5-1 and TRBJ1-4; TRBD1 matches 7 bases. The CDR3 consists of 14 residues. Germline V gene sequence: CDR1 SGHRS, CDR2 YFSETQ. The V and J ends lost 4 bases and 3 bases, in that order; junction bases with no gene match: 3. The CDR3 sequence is CASSVGTANEKLFF. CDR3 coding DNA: TGCGCCAGCAGCGTCGGGACAGCTAATGAAAAACTGTTTTTT. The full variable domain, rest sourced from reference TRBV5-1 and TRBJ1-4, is KAGVTQTPRYLIKTRGQQVTLSCSPISGHRSVSWYQQTPGQGLQFLFEYFSETQRNKGNFPGRFSGRQFSNSRSEMNVSTLELGDSALYLCASSVGTANEKLFFGSGTQLSVL.

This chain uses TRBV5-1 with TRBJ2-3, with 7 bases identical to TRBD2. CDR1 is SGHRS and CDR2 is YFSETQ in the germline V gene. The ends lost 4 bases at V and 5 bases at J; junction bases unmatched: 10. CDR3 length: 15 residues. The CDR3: CASSPTSAGVDTQYF. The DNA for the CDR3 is TGCGCCAGCAGCCCAACTAGCGCCGGGGTAGATACGCAGTATTTT.

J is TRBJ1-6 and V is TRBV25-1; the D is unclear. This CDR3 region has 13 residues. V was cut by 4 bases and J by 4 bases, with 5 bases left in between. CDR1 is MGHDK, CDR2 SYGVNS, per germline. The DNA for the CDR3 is TGTGCCAGCAGTGCAAATTATAATTCACCCCTCCACTTT. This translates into CASSANYNSPLHF.